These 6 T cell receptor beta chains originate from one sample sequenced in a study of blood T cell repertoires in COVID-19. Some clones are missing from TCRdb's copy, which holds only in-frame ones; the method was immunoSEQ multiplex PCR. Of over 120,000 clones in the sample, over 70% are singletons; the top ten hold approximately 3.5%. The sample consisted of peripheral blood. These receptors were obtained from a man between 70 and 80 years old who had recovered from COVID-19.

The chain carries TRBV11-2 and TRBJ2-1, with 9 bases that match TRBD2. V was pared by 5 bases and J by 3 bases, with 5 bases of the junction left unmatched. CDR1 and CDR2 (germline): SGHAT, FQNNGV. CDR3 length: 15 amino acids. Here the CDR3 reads CASSRLAVLYNEQFF. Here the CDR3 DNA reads TGTGCCAGCAGCCGACTAGCGGTACTCTACAATGAGCAGTTCTTC.

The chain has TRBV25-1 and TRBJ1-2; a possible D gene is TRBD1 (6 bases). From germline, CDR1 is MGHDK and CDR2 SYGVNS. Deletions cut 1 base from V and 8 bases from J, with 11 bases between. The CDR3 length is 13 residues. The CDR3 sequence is CASSESGQLGYTF. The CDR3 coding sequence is TGTGCCAGCAGTGAATCTGGACAGTTGGGCTACACCTTC.

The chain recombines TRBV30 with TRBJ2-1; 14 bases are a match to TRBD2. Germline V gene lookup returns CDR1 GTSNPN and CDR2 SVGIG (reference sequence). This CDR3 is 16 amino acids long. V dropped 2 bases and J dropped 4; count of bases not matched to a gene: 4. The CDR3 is CAWSSRTSGRYNEQFF. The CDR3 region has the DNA TGTGCCTGGAGTTCCCGGACTAGCGGGAGGTACAATGAGCAGTTCTTC.

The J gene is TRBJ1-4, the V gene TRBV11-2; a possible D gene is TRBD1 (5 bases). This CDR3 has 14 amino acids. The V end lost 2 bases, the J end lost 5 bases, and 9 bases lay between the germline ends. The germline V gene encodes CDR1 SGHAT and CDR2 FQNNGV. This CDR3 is CASSLNQGNEKLFF. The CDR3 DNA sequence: TGTGCCAGCAGCTTAAACCAGGGAAATGAAAAACTGTTTTTT.

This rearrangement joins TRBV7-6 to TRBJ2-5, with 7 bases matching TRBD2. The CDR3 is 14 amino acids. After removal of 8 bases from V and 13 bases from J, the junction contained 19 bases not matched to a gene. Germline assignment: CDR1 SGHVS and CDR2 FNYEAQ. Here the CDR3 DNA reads TGTGCCAGCCAACCAAACCAGGACCGGGAGGCGACGTACTTC. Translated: CASQPNQDREATYF.

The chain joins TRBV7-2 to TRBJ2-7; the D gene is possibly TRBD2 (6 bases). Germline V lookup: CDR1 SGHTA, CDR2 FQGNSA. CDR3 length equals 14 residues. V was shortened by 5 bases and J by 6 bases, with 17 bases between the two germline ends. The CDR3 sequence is CASSGRESPLEQYF. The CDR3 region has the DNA TGTGCCAGCAGCGGACGGGAGAGCCCCCTCGAGCAGTACTTC.